The rows below give T cell receptor beta chains drawn from one sample of a study of blood T cell repertoires in COVID-19. Profiling relied on immunoSEQ multiplex PCR, and the TCRdb table lists in-frame clones only, not all of them. Among under 250,000 clones listed, roughly 84% were seen once. Material: peripheral blood. The receptors come from a woman aged 25 to 45 who had recovered from COVID-19. Both conserved end residues are trimmed from each CDR3.

v_gene: TRBV7-3
j_gene: TRBJ1-1
CDR3aa: ASSLSGMEAF

v_gene: TRBV7-2
j_gene: TRBJ2-1
CDR3aa: ASSFWVADNEQF

v_gene: TRBV14
j_gene: TRBJ2-7
CDR3aa: ASSQDPVGGTYEGQY

v_gene: TRBV3-1/TRBV3-2
j_gene: TRBJ2-5
CDR3aa: ASSQAGEETQY

v_gene: TRBV6-6
j_gene: TRBJ2-3
CDR3aa: ATTTGFTDTQY

v_gene: TRBV27
j_gene: TRBJ1-6
CDR3aa: ASSFGANSPLH

v_gene: TRBV11-3
j_gene: TRBJ2-7
CDR3aa: ASSPDRPPYEQY

v_gene: TRBV21-1
j_gene: TRBJ1-4
CDR3aa: ASSPRPGEANEKLF

v_gene: TRBV27
j_gene: TRBJ1-4
CDR3aa: ASSPQGDKLF

v_gene: TRBV7-9
j_gene: TRBJ2-7
CDR3aa: ASSLGEGEQY

v_gene: TRBV6-5
j_gene: TRBJ2-1
CDR3aa: ASSYSGGRDNEQF

v_gene: TRBV7-6
j_gene: TRBJ2-7
CDR3aa: ASSEELTSSSYEQY

v_gene: TRBV29-1
j_gene: TRBJ1-1
CDR3aa: SVGTGRRNTEAF

v_gene: TRBV6-5
j_gene: TRBJ1-3
CDR3aa: ASSYSSGTAGNTIY

v_gene: TRBV28
j_gene: TRBJ1-2
CDR3aa: ASSLQGYGYT

v_gene: TRBV11-2
j_gene: TRBJ2-2
CDR3aa: ASSRTRGKVGELF

v_gene: TRBV3-1/TRBV3-2
j_gene: TRBJ1-5
CDR3aa: ASSPTTGTLGQPQH

v_gene: TRBV6-5
j_gene: TRBJ2-6
CDR3aa: ASSIRRSGANVLT

v_gene: TRBV7-2
j_gene: TRBJ1-3
CDR3aa: ASSSYGNTIY

v_gene: TRBV7-3
j_gene: TRBJ2-5
CDR3aa: ASSLNGGGVWETQY

v_gene: TRBV5-4
j_gene: TRBJ1-2
CDR3aa: ASSEHDTGGAYGYT

v_gene: TRBV10-3
j_gene: TRBJ2-3
CDR3aa: AISESGGGTDTQY

v_gene: TRBV27
j_gene: TRBJ1-4
CDR3aa: ASSPRASNEKLF

v_gene: TRBV10-3
j_gene: TRBJ2-2
CDR3aa: AISESQGANTGELF

v_gene: TRBV4-1
j_gene: TRBJ1-4
CDR3aa: ASSQATSATRLNEKLF

v_gene: TRBV5-1
j_gene: TRBJ2-7
CDR3aa: ASSLGQANGEQY

v_gene: TRBV11-2
j_gene: TRBJ2-1
CDR3aa: ASSLTQGSYNEQF

v_gene: TRBV14
j_gene: TRBJ1-2
CDR3aa: ASSQDLGDYGYT